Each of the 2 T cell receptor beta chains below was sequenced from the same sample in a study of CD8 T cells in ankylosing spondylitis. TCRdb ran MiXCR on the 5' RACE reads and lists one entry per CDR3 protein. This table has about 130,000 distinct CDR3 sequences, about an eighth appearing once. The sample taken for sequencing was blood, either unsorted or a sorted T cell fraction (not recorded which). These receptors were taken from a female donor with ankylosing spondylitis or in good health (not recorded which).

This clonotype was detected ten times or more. The CDR3, as DNA: TGTGCCACCAGTGACAGCGCCGGGACTAGGGACACTGAAGCTTTCTTT. It specifies CATSDSAGTRDTEAFF. This sequence joins TRBV24-1 and TRBJ1-1; tentatively, D is TRBD1 (5 bases). The CDR3 runs to 16 residues. The V end lost 4 bases, the J end lost 3 bases, and 17 bases lay between the germline ends. Germline V gives CDR1 KGHDR, CDR2 SFDVKD.

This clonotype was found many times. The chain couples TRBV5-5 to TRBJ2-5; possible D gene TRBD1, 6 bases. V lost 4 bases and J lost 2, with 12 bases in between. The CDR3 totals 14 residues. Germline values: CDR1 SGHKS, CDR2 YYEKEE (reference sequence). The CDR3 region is CASSGRTAQETQYF. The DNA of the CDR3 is TGTGCCAGCAGCGGAAGGACAGCACAAGAGACCCAGTACTTC. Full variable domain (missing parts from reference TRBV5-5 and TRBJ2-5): DAGVTQSPTHLIKTRGQQVTLRCSPISGHKSVSWYQQVLGQGPQFIFQYYEKEERGRGNFPDRFSARQFPNYSSELNVNALLLGDSALYLCASSGRTAQETQYFGPGTRLLVL.